This entry lists 26 T cell receptor beta chains sequenced from one sample in a study of T cells after yellow fever vaccination. TCRdb processed the 5' RACE reads anew with MiXCR; each CDR3 protein has one entry. Of around 260,000 distinct CDR3 sequences detected, 5.2% appear once; the ten largest clones hold around 3.5%. The sample was CD4+ T cells sorted from PBMCs, taken on the day of the yellow fever booster vaccination. These receptors all come from a man aged 18-30 years who received the YFV17D yellow fever vaccine.

This clonotype was observed a handful of times. The CDR3 DNA reads as TGCGCCAGCAGCCAACTGATCGTGGGGCCCCAGCATTTT. It codes for CASSQLIVGPQHF. The V call is TRBV4-1, the J call TRBJ1-5; D is unclear. The length of the CDR3 is 13 residues. V lost 2 bases and J 9 bases, leaving 11 bases between the germline ends. Per germline, CDR1 MGHRA and CDR2 YSYEKL.

Ten or more counts support this clonotype. The chain has TRBV5-1 and TRBJ2-3; D is perhaps TRBD1 (6 bases). The CDR3 runs to 13 residues. The ends were cut back, 1 base at V and 4 bases at J, with 7 bases in the middle. The V gene's germline CDR1 is SGHRS and CDR2 YFSETQ. The CDR3 reads CASSLSGADTQYF. CDR3 DNA sequence: TGCGCCAGCAGCTTGTCAGGGGCAGATACGCAGTATTTT.

Only a few counts were recorded for this clonotype. The chain couples TRBV7-3 to TRBJ2-3; 8 nucleotides match TRBD2. Germline values: CDR1 SGHTA, CDR2 FQGTGA. V dropped 4 bases and J dropped 8; count of bases not matched to a gene: 11. The CDR3 sequence is 15 residues long. This CDR3 is CASSSSGGLLGTQYF. DNA for the CDR3: TGTGCCAGCAGCTCCAGCGGGGGACTCTTGGGTACGCAGTATTTT.

This clonotype was detected many times. V is TRBV7-2 and J is TRBJ1-1; the match to TRBD1 covers 8 bases. Germline-derived CDR1 and CDR2 are SGHTA and FQGNSA. V lost 5 bases, J lost 6 bases, and 11 bases stayed unmatched. This CDR3 spans 15 amino acids. The CDR3: CASSHSRTGRPEAFF. As DNA, the CDR3 is TGTGCCAGCAGCCACTCCCGGACAGGGCGGCCTGAAGCTTTCTTT. The complete variable domain, with remaining parts taken from reference TRBV7-2 and TRBJ1-1, reads GAGVSQSPSNKVTEKGKDVELRCDPISGHTALYWYRQSLGQGLEFLIYFQGNSAPDKSGLPSDRFSAERTGGSVSTLTIQRTQQEDSAVYLCASSHSRTGRPEAFFGQGTRLTVV.

This clonotype was recorded at least ten times. The rearrangement joins TRBV24-1 to TRBJ2-5, with 8 positions matching TRBD2. Germline CDR1 KGHDR, CDR2 SFDVKD. V lost 2 bases to trimming and J lost 5 bases; unmatched junction nucleotides: 6. The CDR3 has 15 residues. The CDR3 sequence is CATSDSAGGGETQYF. In DNA form, the CDR3 reads TGTGCCACCAGTGATTCCGCGGGCGGGGGGGAGACCCAGTACTTC.

This clonotype has just a few counts. This chain joins TRBV20-1 and TRBJ1-1; D may be TRBD1 (5 bases). The germline gives CDR1 DFQATT, CDR2 SNEGSKA (reference sequence). The CDR3 runs to 12 residues. The V gene lost 5 bases and the J gene lost 10 bases, with 17 bases spanning the gap. CDR3 nucleotides: TGCAGTGCTCAGCAGGGTGGTAGTGCAGCTTTCTTT. Encoded protein: CSAQQGGSAAFF.

This clonotype was seen many times. This chain joins TRBV7-2 and TRBJ2-5, with 14 positions matching TRBD2. CDR3 length: 15 amino acids. Germline CDR1 and CDR2: SGHTA and FQGNSA. With 4 bases clipped from V and 5 bases from J, the junction kept 3 bases outside the gene matches. CDR3 sequence reads: CASSSTSGGAETQYF. The CDR3 DNA reads as TGTGCCAGCAGCTCGACTAGCGGGGGGGCGGAGACCCAGTACTTC.

In its sample, this clonotype was seen a few times. The rearrangement links TRBV29-1 to TRBJ2-3; D perhaps matches TRBD1 (6 bases). The germline CDR1 and CDR2 sequences are SQVTM and ANQGSEA. The V and J ends lost 6 bases and 3 bases respectively, with 13 bases between them. The CDR3 is 13 amino acids. The CDR3 protein is CSVLLTGTDTQYF. For the CDR3, the DNA is TGCAGCGTATTACTAACAGGGACAGATACGCAGTATTTT.

This clonotype was observed a few times. The rearrangement joins TRBV18 to TRBJ1-5; TRBD1 might be the D (6 bases). Germline V gene sequence: CDR1 KGHSH, CDR2 LQKENI. Deletions cut 3 bases from V and 0 bases from J, with 9 bases between. The CDR3 is made up of 15 amino acids. CDR3 sequence: CASSPSGASNQPQHF. The CDR3 DNA reads as TGTGCCAGCTCACCTTCGGGGGCTAGCAATCAGCCCCAGCATTTT.

The chain combines TRBV7-2 with TRBJ1-2, with D hard to call. Germline lookup yields CDR1 SGHTA and CDR2 FQGNSA. This CDR3 contains 14 residues. V was shortened by 4 bases and J by 8 bases, with 17 bases between the two germline ends. The CDR3 nucleotides are TGTGCCAGCAGCTCGATGAGGATCCCCTGGGGCTACACCTTC. This sequence encodes CASSSMRIPWGYTF.

This clonotype occurred many times. The J gene is TRBJ2-5, the V gene TRBV5-1; 7 bases align to TRBD2. In germline, CDR1 is SGHRS, CDR2 YFSETQ. With V trimmed by 1 base and J by 4 bases, 4 bases remained unmatched. There are 14 residues in the CDR3. CDR3 amino acids: CASSLNGGSETQYF. CDR3 nucleotide sequence: TGCGCCAGCAGCTTGAACGGGGGGTCAGAGACCCAGTACTTC. Together with reference TRBV5-1 and TRBJ2-5, the CDR3 gives the full variable domain: KAGVTQTPRYLIKTRGQQVTLSCSPISGHRSVSWYQQTPGQGLQFLFEYFSETQRNKGNFPGRFSGRQFSNSRSEMNVSTLELGDSALYLCASSLNGGSETQYFGPGTRLLVL.

The table lists this clonotype with a few counts. The chain uses TRBV15 and TRBJ2-2; 8 nucleotides align to TRBD2. There are 16 residues in the CDR3. V trimming: 7 bases; J trimming: 1 base; junction bases outside the gene matches: 8. Germline V gives CDR1 LNHNV, CDR2 YYDKDF (reference sequence). The CDR3 here is CATNTGGGLNTGELFF. The CDR3 region has the DNA TGTGCCACCAACACGGGAGGGGGATTGAACACCGGGGAGCTGTTTTTT. Supplemented by reference TRBV15 and TRBJ2-2, the full variable domain reads DAMVIQNPRYQVTQFGKPVTLSCSQTLNHNVMYWYQQKSSQAPKLLFHYYDKDFNNEADTPDNFQSRRPNTSFCFLDIRSPGLGDTAMYLCATNTGGGLNTGELFFGEGSRLTVL.

This clonotype was observed many times. CDR3 region: CASSQRGSGKAEETQYF. CDR3 sequence (DNA): TGTGCCAGCAGCCAAAGGGGATCTGGTAAGGCGGAAGAGACCCAGTACTTC. The chain couples TRBV3-1 to TRBJ2-5; perhaps TRBD1 as D (5 bases). V was clipped by 2 bases and J by 3 bases, with 19 bases between them. The CDR3 extends over 17 amino acids. Germline CDR1 is LGHDT and CDR2 is YNNKEL (reference sequence).

The sample holds a few counts of this clonotype. The chain links TRBV20-1 to TRBJ2-7; 9 bases are shared with TRBD1. The germline V gene encodes CDR1 DFQATT and CDR2 SNEGSKA (reference sequence). The CDR3 is 13 amino acids. The J segment lost 6 bases and the V segment lost 5 bases, leaving 8 bases of the junction unmatched. Here the CDR3 reads CSASHGTGSEQYV. The CDR3 DNA reads as TGCAGTGCTTCCCACGGGACAGGGTCCGAGCAGTACGTC.

This clonotype showed up many times. The chain joins TRBV7-2 to TRBJ1-5, with D uncertain. V lost 1 base and J 5 bases, leaving 9 bases between the germline ends. The germline gives CDR1 SGHTA, CDR2 FQGNSA. The CDR3 contains 14 residues. The CDR3 DNA follows: TGTGCCAGCAGCTTAGAGGGCAGATATCAGCCCCAGCATTTT. Translated, it gives CASSLEGRYQPQHF.

The chain is built from TRBV7-8 and TRBJ2-1; D unclear. V was cut by 3 bases and J by 15 bases, with 18 bases left in between. This CDR3 has 13 amino acids. The V gene's germline CDR1 is SGHVS and CDR2 FQNEAQ. As DNA, the CDR3 is TGTGCCAGCAGCTTGGGAAAAAGAATAGTTCTGTTCTTC. Translation gives CASSLGKRIVLFF.

This clonotype was seen repeatedly, ten times or more. The junction shows a germline mismatch at one end, possibly a read error. J is TRBJ2-2 and V is TRBV7-7; 7 positions match TRBD1. The germline V gene has CDR1 SSHAT and CDR2 FNYEAQ (reference sequence). This CDR3 contains 17 residues. CDR3 sequence reads: CASSLGARTGNTGELFF. The CDR3 DNA reads TGTGCTAGCAGCTTAGGGGCTCGGACAGGGAACACCGGGGAGCTGTTTTTT.

The V call is TRBV6-5, the J call TRBJ1-2; TRBD1 agrees at 7 bases. Germline V gene lookup returns CDR1 MNHEY and CDR2 SVGAGI. This CDR3 is built from 15 residues. Trimming at V came to 0 bases and at J to 6 bases, leaving 7 bases not matched to a gene. Written as DNA, the CDR3 is TGTGCCAGCAGTTACTCTCACAGGGGAACCCATGGCTACACCTTC. Its translation: CASSYSHRGTHGYTF.

This clonotype has at least ten counts. CDR3 residues: CASSGTDGNTGELFF. CDR3 DNA: TGTGCCAGCAGCGGGACGGACGGGAACACCGGGGAGCTGTTTTTT. V is TRBV21-1 and J is TRBJ2-2; the table's D call of TRBD1 was not tested on the DNA. TRBV21-1 is shown as a pseudogene. The CDR3 contains 15 residues.

The table lists this clonotype with a few counts. The chain has TRBV29-1 and TRBJ2-2; D ambiguous. Between the trimmed V and J ends, which lost 3 bases and 3 bases, there was a span of 11 bases. The CDR3 covers 14 residues. Germline V gene data show CDR1 as SQVTM and CDR2 as ANQGSEA. The CDR3 DNA is TGCAGCGTTGAGGTCGGTGGAGACACCGGGGAGCTGTTTTTT. This codes for CSVEVGGDTGELFF.

The chain employs TRBV29-1 and TRBJ1-3; D call uncertain. CDR3 length equals 12 residues. The ends were cut back, 8 bases at V and 0 bases at J, with 8 bases in the middle. The germline V gene has CDR1 SQVTM and CDR2 ANQGSEA. The CDR3 DNA sequence: TGCAGCCCTCGGATCTCTGGAAACACCATATATTTT. It codes for CSPRISGNTIYF.

This clonotype was detected ten times or more. The chain couples TRBV6-1 to TRBJ1-2, with 8 bases that match TRBD1. CDR3 size: 15 residues. Germline values: CDR1 MNHNS, CDR2 SASEGT. V gave up 0 bases and J gave up 4 bases; unmatched junction bases: 4. The chain's CDR3 is CASSEASGGGYGYTF. CDR3 DNA sequence: TGTGCCAGCAGTGAAGCGTCAGGGGGCGGCTATGGCTACACCTTC.

This clonotype was counted a few times. The chain joins TRBV12-3 or TRBV12-4 to TRBJ2-7; D ambiguous. The V end lost 7 bases, the J end lost 4 bases, and 23 bases lay between the germline ends. The CDR3 has 16 residues. The CDR3 DNA sequence: TGTGCCAGCACTCAAACCCCTGGACGTGACTGGTACGAGCAGTACGTC. Encoded protein: CASTQTPGRDWYEQYV.

V gene TRBV10-3 combines with J gene TRBJ1-6; 7 bases match TRBD1. V trimming: 6 bases; J trimming: 2 bases; junction bases outside the gene matches: 7. This CDR3 contains 16 residues. Germline CDR1 reads ENHRY; CDR2 reads SYGVKD. CDR3 amino acids: CAIRRDRVTYNSPLHF. The CDR3, as DNA: TGTGCCATCAGACGAGACAGGGTCACCTATAATTCACCCCTCCACTTT.

Concerning this clonotype itself: At one end, the junction sequence differs from germline, possibly due to a read error. J is TRBJ1-4 and V is TRBV20-1; D unclear. Germline values: CDR1 DFQATT, CDR2 SNEGSKA (reference sequence). The CDR3 is 10 amino acids. The CDR3 loop is CSAANEKLFF. For the CDR3, the DNA is TGCAGTGCCGCTAACGAAAAACTGTTTTTT.

This clonotype has a count of ten or more. V and J are TRBV7-2 and TRBJ2-5; TRBD2 agrees at 9 bases. Germline trimming cut 3 bases from V and 5 bases from J; bases unmatched to any gene: 10. The CDR3 contains 16 residues. Germline CDR1 SGHTA, CDR2 FQGNSA. CDR3 sequence (DNA): TGTGCCAGCAGCTTTGGGCGGGGGGGCCGTTTTGAGACCCAGTACTTC. Protein sequence: CASSFGRGGRFETQYF.